The 12 T cell receptor beta chains listed next were all sequenced from one sample in a study of T cells after yellow fever vaccination. TCRdb itself ran the 5' RACE reads through MiXCR, one entry per CDR3 protein. Of around 100,000 distinct CDR3 sequences listed, 5.8% are singletons. The sample in question was CD8+ T cells sorted from PBMCs, obtained 10 days after the yellow fever booster vaccination. The receptors originated from a man in his late teens or twenties who received the YFV17D yellow fever vaccine.

The chain uses TRBV7-9 and TRBJ1-2; D unclear. The CDR3 has 14 amino acids. The ends were cut back, 3 bases at V and 6 bases at J, with 14 bases in the middle. Germline CDR1 is SEHNR and CDR2 is FQNEAQ (reference sequence). CDR3 protein: CASSFGGLGNGYTF. The CDR3 nucleotides are TGTGCCAGCAGCTTTGGCGGACTAGGTAATGGCTACACCTTC.

This clonotype was found many times. The chain carries TRBV5-1 and TRBJ1-2; D might be TRBD1 (6 bases). CDR3 size: 14 residues. The germline V gene has CDR1 SGHRS and CDR2 YFSETQ. The V gene lost 3 bases and the J gene lost 4 bases, with 13 bases spanning the gap. CDR3 region: CASSSRDTFYGYTF. CDR3 in DNA: TGCGCCAGCAGCTCCCGGGACACCTTCTATGGCTACACCTTC.

Only a few counts were recorded for this clonotype. The V and J genes are TRBV5-4 and TRBJ2-1; TRBD2 matches 10 bases. The CDR3 is 14 amino acids. Germline V gene sequence: CDR1 SGHNT, CDR2 YYREEE (reference sequence). J lost 7 bases, V lost 5 bases, and 6 bases had no gene match. This chain's CDR3 is CASRGAGGPNEQFF. The CDR3, as DNA: TGTGCCAGCAGAGGAGCGGGGGGGCCGAATGAGCAGTTCTTC. Complete variable domain (other parts from reference TRBV5-4 and TRBJ2-1): ETGVTQSPTHLIKTRGQQVTLRCSSQSGHNTVSWYQQALGQGPQFIFQYYREEENGRGNFPPRFSGLQFPNYSSELNVNALELDDSALYLCASRGAGGPNEQFFGPGTRLTVL.

In this sample, this clonotype turned up a few times. The chain combines TRBV5-6 with TRBJ2-3, with D hard to call. Trimming took 0 bases from V and 0 from J, leaving 8 bases between them. CDR1 is SGHDT, CDR2 YYEEEE, per germline. There are 15 residues in the CDR3. The CDR3 is CASSLADSSTDTQYF. The DNA for the CDR3 is TGTGCCAGCAGCTTGGCCGACTCTAGCACAGATACGCAGTATTTT.

This clonotype has a handful of counts. The chain carries TRBV7-8 and TRBJ2-2; D unclear. Germline CDR1 SGHVS, CDR2 FQNEAQ. The V and J ends lost 1 base and 0 bases respectively, with 9 bases between them. The CDR3 consists of 16 residues. For the CDR3, the DNA is TGTGCCAGCAGCTTAGTAGGTCCTGCGAACACCGGGGAGCTGTTTTTT. This gives the protein CASSLVGPANTGELFF.

This clonotype was observed a handful of times. This rearrangement joins TRBV11-2 to TRBJ2-1, with D hard to call. The germline CDR1 and CDR2 sequences are SGHAT and FQNNGV. The length of the CDR3 is 12 residues. V gave up 3 bases and J gave up 7 bases, with 7 bases separating them. Here the CDR3 DNA reads TGTGCCAGCAGCTTTACCCGGAATGAGCAGTTCTTC. Its protein product is CASSFTRNEQFF.

This clonotype was seen at least ten times. The chain combines TRBV27 with TRBJ1-2; 7 bases are shared with TRBD1. The V and J ends lost 6 bases and 5 bases, in that order; junction bases with no gene match: 9. CDR3 length: 14 amino acids. CDR1 is MNHEY and CDR2 is SMNVEV in the germline V gene (reference sequence). The CDR3 nucleotides are TGTGCCAGCAGCCTGGGGACAGACCCTTATGGCTACACCTTC. Encoded protein: CASSLGTDPYGYTF.

This clonotype was counted only a few times. The chain couples TRBV7-9 to TRBJ2-2, with D perhaps matching TRBD1 (6 bases). Germline assignment: CDR1 SEHNR and CDR2 FQNEAQ (reference sequence). Trimming took 6 bases from V and 6 from J, leaving 11 bases between them. This CDR3 has 13 residues. This CDR3 is CASRPTGSGELFF. CDR3 bases: TGTGCCAGCAGGCCAACAGGGTCCGGGGAGCTGTTTTTT.

This clonotype was counted only a few times. The chain couples TRBV5-1 to TRBJ2-5; D might be TRBD2 (7 bases). CDR3 length: 16 amino acids. CDR1 SGHRS and CDR2 YFSETQ come from the germline V gene. Trimming took 2 bases from V and 5 from J, leaving 19 bases between them. This CDR3 reads CASSFSSGATGETQYF. The CDR3 DNA sequence: TGCGCCAGCAGCTTTTCCAGCGGGGCCACAGGGGAGACCCAGTACTTC.

This clonotype was observed at least ten times. This chain links TRBV20-1 with TRBJ2-7; no reliable D call. V lost 1 base and J lost 0, with 10 bases in between. The CDR3 has 14 amino acids. Germline-derived CDR1 and CDR2 are DFQATT and SNEGSKA (reference sequence). The CDR3 here is CSARGEGFSYEQYF. DNA for the CDR3: TGCAGTGCTAGAGGGGAAGGGTTCTCCTACGAGCAGTACTTC.

V is TRBV7-8 and J is TRBJ2-5; 12 bases map to TRBD2. The CDR3 extends over 15 amino acids. CDR1 and CDR2 (germline): SGHVS, FQNEAQ. V was pared by 4 bases and J by 5 bases, with 5 bases of the junction left unmatched. This CDR3 is CASSSPLAGGETQYF. In nucleotides, the CDR3 is TGTGCCAGCAGCTCGCCTCTAGCGGGGGGGGAGACCCAGTACTTC.

This clonotype occurred many times. The chain links TRBV4-3 to TRBJ2-3, with 11 nucleotides matching TRBD2. The CDR3 consists of 21 residues. Looked up from germline, CDR1 is LGHNA and CDR2 is YSLEER. The V segment lost 0 bases and the J segment 0 bases; nucleotides outside the gene matches: 14. The CDR3 is CASSQEVTSGVFSYSTDTQYF. CDR3 nucleotides: TGCGCCAGCAGCCAAGAGGTGACTAGCGGGGTGTTCAGCTATAGCACAGATACGCAGTATTTT.